This T cell receptor (beta chain) was recorded in a study of blood T cell repertoires in COVID-19. Study information: Material from acute and convalescent COVID-19 was sourced from the United States, Italy and Spain.

V dropped 6 bases and J dropped 3; count of bases not matched to a gene: 11. CDR1 and CDR2 (germline): MNHEY, SMNVEV (reference sequence). This CDR3 is 16 amino acids long. Original handling: The assay estimated nucleated cells by amplifying reference gene primers. Libraries were prepared by immunoSEQ multiplex PCR; TCRdb keeps only in-frame clonotypes and omits some of them. Clone size and V and J calls were adopted from that table, with D and trimming inferred from the DNA. The data contain fewer than 65,000 clones, roughly 87% of them seen just once; the ten biggest clones take up over 9.5%. Sample: peripheral blood. The receptor was isolated from a human donor with acute or convalescent COVID-19. The donor label of this sample is uncertain. The chain is built from TRBV27 and TRBJ2-1; 7 nucleotides line up with TRBD1. CDR3 in DNA: TGTGCCAGCAGGGGGGACAGAGACAGGAACTACAATGAGCAGTTCTTC. Its protein is CASRGDRDRNYNEQFF.